These T cell receptor beta chains were read from a single sample in a study of CD8 T cells in Susac syndrome. TCRdb called the immunoSEQ multiplex PCR reads again in MiXCR, with one record for every CDR3 protein. The table lists about 210,000 distinct CDR3 sequences, approximately 95% of them singletons, with 0.085% to 0.095% in the top ten. Sample: CD4+ T cells from PBMCs. All receptors come from a human donor with multiple sclerosis. CDR3s include the opening cysteine and the closing phenylalanine or tryptophan.

j_call v_call cdr3_aa
TRBJ2-7 TRBV2 CASNPKWASGNYEQYF
TRBJ2-2 TRBV6-1 CATADRGRGDTGELFF
TRBJ1-1 TRBV20-1 CSAKPSGRGAFF
TRBJ2-7 TRBV3-1 CASSQDMRGQYF
TRBJ2-7 TRBV12-3/TRBV12-4 CASSFHSISSYEQYF
TRBJ1-4 TRBV30 CAWSAVATNEKLFF
TRBJ1-1 TRBV9 CASSVQGENTEAFF
TRBJ2-7 TRBV19 CASMTRDRGSYEQYF
TRBJ1-4 TRBV7-9 CASSLVQGGGEKLFF
TRBJ1-2 TRBV15 CATSRIRTGGDGYTF
TRBJ2-1 TRBV20-1 CSALERSYNEQFF
TRBJ2-4 TRBV5-5 CASSLALQRTLAKNIQYF
TRBJ1-2 TRBV30 CAWSYLQMSYGYTF
TRBJ1-1 TRBV15 CATNRRGMNTEAFF
TRBJ1-1 TRBV20-1 CSASELFEAFF
TRBJ1-2 TRBV4-1 CASSQALGQGAQGYTF
TRBJ2-7 TRBV15 CATSRRQGSYEQYF
TRBJ2-1 TRBV9 CASSVSPIAYNEQFF
TRBJ1-1 TRBV29-1 CSAWDPVAFF
TRBJ2-1 TRBV11-2 CASSLAGQGSRNEQFF
TRBJ2-3 TRBV7-6 CASSSSRGQADTQYF
TRBJ1-2 TRBV18 CASSPDRLYGYTF
TRBJ1-1 TRBV29-1 CSVDDRRDTEAFF
TRBJ2-3 TRBV30 CAWSLMGGSTDTQYF
TRBJ2-2 TRBV3-1 CASSQDSLGGTGELFF
TRBJ1-6 TRBV12-3/TRBV12-4 CASRQGTGGANSYNSPLHF
TRBJ2-1 TRBV7-9 CASSQTGASEQFF
TRBJ2-3 TRBV11-3 CASSSADRAEDTQYF
TRBJ1-1 TRBV28 CASSSGTPAFF
TRBJ2-5 TRBV20-1 CSASVRGQETQYF
TRBJ2-5 TRBV15 CATSGLRDRQETQYF
TRBJ2-1 TRBV28 CASSLNQRQFF
TRBJ2-1 TRBV7-2 CASSLGSGVVYNEQFF
TRBJ2-5 TRBV7-9 CASRRPGQGLETQYF
TRBJ1-5 TRBV12-3/TRBV12-4 CASRPGSEGAQHF
TRBJ2-1 TRBV29-1 CSHSGGAYNEQFF
TRBJ2-1 TRBV3-1 CASSQDLDNEQFF
TRBJ2-1 TRBV7-6 CASSLALIAGRNEQFF
TRBJ1-1 TRBV3-1 CASSQVGGVGAFF
TRBJ2-2 TRBV25-1 CASSESGGRGELFF
TRBJ1-1 TRBV30 CAWTQGDTEAFF
TRBJ2-7 TRBV29-1 CSVWRQGSPYEQYF
TRBJ2-1 TRBV18 CASSPEFEQFF
TRBJ2-2 TRBV2 CASSVQGHTGELFF
TRBJ2-2 TRBV27 CASSSNPWERELFF
TRBJ1-2 TRBV20-1 CSATARQGGGYTF
TRBJ2-3 TRBV20-1 CSARLAGGLNTQYF
TRBJ2-7 TRBV4-1 CASSQDSSGSLYEQYF
TRBJ1-2 TRBV27 CASSPPPGTAPNYGYTF
TRBJ2-5 TRBV7-9 CASSRGQDQETQYF
TRBJ1-5 TRBV20-1 CSAKDTRWNQPQHF
TRBJ2-3 TRBV29-1 CSVEIPSTDTQYF
TRBJ1-1 TRBV20-1 CSAIGWTAGNTEAFF
TRBJ2-3 TRBV7-9 CASSLSMGADTQYF
TRBJ2-1 TRBV30 CAWRAAEAHNEQFF